A single sample gave rise to the 20 T cell receptor beta chains below, sequenced in a study of T-cell reconstitution after alpha-beta-depleted transplantation in children. The TCRbeta library was prepared with unique molecular identifiers. A single record per CDR3 protein comes from TCRdb applying MiXCR to the PCR reads. Altogether approximately 980,000 distinct CDR3 sequences are present, about 29% being singletons, with the ten largest covering around 30%. The sample consisted of PBMCs, mostly from graft donor cells, taken 360 days after TCRalphabeta/CD19-depleted stem cell transplant. These TCRs come from a boy younger than two who had a stem cell transplant for SCID, so the T cells may come from the graft donor.

The gene calls are TRBV4-1 and TRBJ2-1; 9 nucleotides line up with TRBD2. The CDR3 is 16 amino acids. V lost 8 bases to trimming and J lost 6 bases; unmatched junction nucleotides: 14. Germline CDR1 is MGHRA and CDR2 is YSYEKL. The CDR3 nucleotides are TGCGCCAGCGGGCTACACGGCGGGGGGGCCATCAATGAGCAGTTCTTC. This translates into CASGLHGGGAINEQFF.

This clonotype was detected once. The rearrangement joins TRBV20-1 to TRBJ2-1, with D perhaps TRBD1 or TRBD2 (6 bases each). The CDR3 has 14 residues. V lost 1 base and J 8 bases, leaving 15 bases between the germline ends. The germline gives CDR1 DFQATT, CDR2 SNEGSKA (reference sequence). CDR3 DNA: TGCAGTGCTAGAGGGGGGGCGACTAGTGATGAGCAGTTCTTC. This sequence encodes CSARGGATSDEQFF.

CDR3 coding DNA: TGTGCCAGCAGTTATAGGGCTAGCGGGGGGGCCCTGAGCTCCTACAATGAGCAGTTCTTC. This encodes CASSYRASGGALSSYNEQFF. The V call is TRBV6-2 or TRBV6-3, the J call TRBJ2-1; 12 bases map to TRBD2. V gave up 3 bases and J gave up 0 bases; unmatched junction bases: 12. The CDR3 loop spans 20 amino acids. Germline loops: CDR1 MNHEY, CDR2 SVGEGT.

V is TRBV9 and J is TRBJ2-3; 8 nucleotides line up with TRBD1. The V gene's germline CDR1 is SGDLS and CDR2 YYNGEE. The CDR3 is 16 amino acids. Trimming took 4 bases from V and 3 from J; bases not matched to a gene: 10. For the CDR3, the DNA is TGTGCCAGCAGCCCCTGGACAGGGCGAATGACAGATACGCAGTATTTT. It specifies CASSPWTGRMTDTQYF.

This clonotype was counted only a few times. The V call is TRBV12-3 or TRBV12-4, the J call TRBJ2-2; D is unresolved. Deletions cut 1 base from V and 5 bases from J, with 8 bases between. The CDR3 has 14 amino acids. CDR3 DNA sequence: TGTGCCAGCAGTTTAGGGAAACCAACCGGGGAGCTGTTTTTT. Translated, it gives CASSLGKPTGELFF.

This clonotype was picked up one time. The rearrangement joins TRBV4-2 to TRBJ2-2, with a tentative D call TRBD1 (6 bases). The ends were cut back, 5 bases at V and 4 bases at J, with 17 bases in the middle. Per the germline V gene, CDR1 is LGHNA and CDR2 is YNFKEQ. The CDR3 length is 16 residues. CDR3 DNA sequence: TGTGCCAGCAGCTCTTATCAGGGGCCGAGCACCGGGGAGCTGTTTTTT. Translated, it gives CASSSYQGPSTGELFF.

This clonotype came up many times. The V and J genes are TRBV4-1 and TRBJ1-1, with TRBD1 matching 7 bases. The CDR3 loop spans 16 amino acids. CDR1 and CDR2 from the germline V gene are MGHRA and YSYEKL. Trimming removed 3 bases from V and 0 bases from J; junction bases left unmatched: 7. The CDR3, as DNA: TGCGCCAGCAGCCAGGGGCAACAGGGGATGAACACTGAAGCTTTCTTT. Its translation: CASSQGQQGMNTEAFF.

This chain uses TRBV2 with TRBJ2-7; a weak D match, TRBD2 (6 bases). The V gene lost 8 bases and the J gene lost 5 bases, with 22 bases spanning the gap. This CDR3 spans 15 amino acids. Germline V gene lookup returns CDR1 SNHLY and CDR2 FYNNEI. This chain's CDR3 is CASLHTPGGGDEQYF. In nucleotides, the CDR3 is TGTGCCAGCCTACACACCCCTGGGGGAGGCGACGAGCAGTACTTC.

The rearrangement links TRBV25-1 to TRBJ1-1; tentative D call: TRBD1 (5 bases). The CDR3 is 15 residues long. Between the trimmed V and J ends, which lost 2 bases and 4 bases, there was a span of 14 bases. Germline CDR1 and CDR2: MGHDK and SYGVNS. CDR3 in amino acids: CASSEPGTGLTEAFF. The CDR3 region has the DNA TGTGCCAGCAGTGAACCCGGGACCGGACTCACTGAAGCTTTCTTT.

This clonotype was picked up a small number of times. V and J are TRBV5-5 and TRBJ2-7; unclear D gene. V lost 1 base to trimming and J lost 1 base, with 9 bases between them. CDR3 size: 14 residues. Per the germline V gene, CDR1 is SGHKS and CDR2 is YYEKEE (reference sequence). CDR3 amino acids: CASSLIAGSYEQYF. The CDR3 nucleotides are TGTGCCAGCAGCTTGATCGCCGGTTCCTACGAGCAGTACTTC.

The V and J genes are TRBV7-2 and TRBJ1-5; D ambiguous. The CDR3 runs 14 residues. In germline, CDR1 is SGHTA, CDR2 FQGNSA. V was clipped by 5 bases and J by 6 bases, with 14 bases between them. CDR3 bases: TGTGCCAGCAGCCGAGGAGGCGCACTTCAGCCCCAGCATTTT. As protein: CASSRGGALQPQHF.

The chain is built from TRBV15 and TRBJ1-2; D not resolved. This CDR3 has 15 residues. Trimming left V 0 bases short and J 2 bases short, with 10 bases between. Per the germline V gene, CDR1 is LNHNV and CDR2 is YYDKDF (reference sequence). The DNA of the CDR3 is TGTGCCACCAGCAGAGAAATCGCGGGGAACTATGGCTACACCTTC. Translated, it gives CATSREIAGNYGYTF.

This clonotype was picked up a small number of times. The chain is built from TRBV12-3 or TRBV12-4 and TRBJ2-1, with 8 bases matching TRBD2. J lost 6 bases, V lost 4 bases, and 8 bases had no gene match. The CDR3 sequence is 15 residues long. The CDR3 protein is CASSSGGGPSNEQFF. The CDR3 DNA follows: TGTGCCAGCAGTTCCGGGGGGGGCCCTTCCAATGAGCAGTTCTTC.

This clonotype has more than one count but fewer than ten. The chain has TRBV10-3 and TRBJ2-3; TRBD2 might be the D (6 bases). CDR1 ENHRY and CDR2 SYGVKD come from the germline V gene. V was cut by 7 bases and J by 0 bases, with 14 bases left in between. The CDR3 covers 15 residues. Written as DNA, the CDR3 is TGTGCCATCAAGGACTTTGCGGGGAGCACAGATACGCAGTATTTT. Its protein is CAIKDFAGSTDTQYF.

V is TRBV29-1 and J is TRBJ2-3; the D is unclear. V lost 4 bases, J lost 4 bases, and 9 bases lay in between. CDR1 and CDR2 from the germline V gene are SQVTM and ANQGSEA. The CDR3 loop spans 12 amino acids. The CDR3 DNA reads as TGCAGCGTTGGGCAAAGGGCAGATACGCAGTATTTT. Encoded protein: CSVGQRADTQYF.

This clonotype was recorded a few times. The chain carries TRBV2 and TRBJ2-7; 7 bases fit TRBD1. The CDR3 runs to 14 residues. In germline, CDR1 is SNHLY, CDR2 FYNNEI. The J segment lost 3 bases and the V segment lost 6 bases, leaving 8 bases of the junction unmatched. The CDR3, as DNA: TGTGCCAGCAGGGCACGAACAGGGGACTACGAGCAGTACTTC. This translates into CASRARTGDYEQYF. The full variable domain, in which reference TRBV2 and TRBJ2-7 provide the parts outside the CDR3, is EPEVTQTPSHQVTQMGQEVILRCVPISNHLYFYWYRQILGQKVEFLVSFYNNEISEKSEIFDDQFSVERPDGSNFTLKIRSTKLEDSAMYFCASRARTGDYEQYFGPGTRLTVT.

This clonotype showed up just a few times. The genes are TRBV10-3 and TRBJ2-7, with D maybe TRBD1 (6 bases). Trimming took off 2 bases at V and 0 bases at J, with 17 bases between the two ends. The CDR3 runs to 17 residues. Per the germline V gene, CDR1 is ENHRY and CDR2 is SYGVKD. This CDR3 reads CAISEKGVLLFSYEQYF. CDR3 bases: TGTGCCATCAGTGAGAAGGGGGTCTTACTCTTCTCCTACGAGCAGTACTTC.

The sample holds a few counts of this clonotype. V gene TRBV4-2 combines with J gene TRBJ2-2; tentative D call: TRBD1 (7 bases). The CDR3 length is 18 residues. V lost 0 bases, J lost 4 bases, and 18 bases lay in between. Per germline, CDR1 LGHNA and CDR2 YNFKEQ. CDR3 sequence (DNA): TGTGCCAGCAGCCAAGATCGGCGACAGGGAGGAGGCACCGGGGAGCTGTTTTTT. Translating gives CASSQDRRQGGGTGELFF.

The chain has TRBV28 and TRBJ2-1; the D gene is possibly TRBD2 (6 bases). The ends were cut back, 2 bases at V and 11 bases at J, with 10 bases in the middle. There are 12 residues in the CDR3. The germline V gene has CDR1 MDHEN and CDR2 SYDVKM. The CDR3 here is CASSLNGLKQFF. The DNA of the CDR3 is TGTGCCAGCAGTTTAAACGGACTAAAGCAGTTCTTC. Together with reference TRBV28 and TRBJ2-1, the CDR3 gives the full variable domain: DVKVTQSSRYLVKRTGEKVFLECVQDMDHENMFWYRQDPGLGLRLIYFSYDVKMKEKGDIPEGYSVSREKKERFSLILESASTNQTSMYLCASSLNGLKQFFGPGTRLTVL.

This clonotype has more than one count but fewer than ten. This chain joins TRBV27 and TRBJ2-1; D might be TRBD1 (6 bases). Between the trimmed V and J ends, which lost 4 bases and 11 bases, there was a span of 12 bases. The CDR3 length is 12 residues. CDR1 and CDR2 (germline): MNHEY, SMNVEV (reference sequence). The CDR3 reads CASSSGAEKQFF. In nucleotides, the CDR3 is TGTGCCAGCAGTTCAGGGGCCGAAAAGCAGTTCTTC.